One TCR beta chain is described in this entry. These data originate in a study of T cell repertoires in aging, cancer and after chemotherapy. CDR3 length equals 14 residues. The germline gives CDR1 SGHNT, CDR2 YENEEA. With 3 bases removed from V and 2 bases from J, the gap between germline ends came to 9 bases. Peripheral blood genomic DNA, not sorted cells or RNA, was the template. Rearranged V-D-J TRB sequences were amplified with a mixed TRB-A/B primer pool. TCRdb re-called the multiplex PCR reads through MiXCR, storing one row per CDR3 protein. Of over 10,000 distinct CDR3 sequences listed, approximately 24% were seen once; the top ten hold about 3%.

The clonotype originates from a human donor in good health. Sequenced sample: blood. The V and J genes are TRBV11-3 and TRBJ2-3, with a weak D call TRBD2 (6 bases). CDR3 sequence (DNA): TGTGCCAGCAGCTTCGGCGGGGCCACAGATACGCAGTATTTT. It yields the protein CASSFGGATDTQYF.